Listed below are T cell receptor beta chains from one sample, sequenced in a study of neurological immune-mediated disorders. TCRdb itself ran the 5' RACE reads through MiXCR, one entry per CDR3 protein. The data contain roughly 56,000 distinct CDR3 sequences, roughly an eighth of them singletons. Sequencing was done on a sample of PBMCs. The receptors stem from a man in his 60s in good health. Both conserved end residues are part of each CDR3. The D gene is left open where the match is weak. Size tells how often a clone was seen (once, few, many) or the class of an expanded clone, and some rows leave it out.

abundance	v_gene	d_gene	j_gene	CDR3nt	CDR3aa
many	TRBV5-1	TRBD2	TRBJ2-1	TGCGCCAGCAGCTCAACTCGGGGGGGCCTTACTTCCTACAATGAGCAGTTCTTC	CASSSTRGGLTSYNEQFF
once	TRBV6-5	-	TRBJ2-4	TGTGACAGCAGCACCTCGCTAGGGGGGCCCGGGGGGAGAAACATTCAGTACTTC	CDSSTSLGGPGGRNIQYF
many	TRBV12-3/TRBV12-4	-	TRBJ2-1	TGTGCCAGCAGGGCCCAATCGGGGGGCGGAACCTGGTTCTTC	CASRAQSGGGTWFF
many	TRBV20-1	TRBD2	TRBJ2-3	TGCAGTGCTTCGGGGCTAGCGGCGACATACGAGGATACGCAGTATTTT	CSASGLAATYEDTQYF
few	TRBV19	-	TRBJ2-7	TGTGCCAGTAGTACGGACGTCACCTACGAGCAGTACTTC	CASSTDVTYEQYF
many	TRBV6-2/TRBV6-3	-	TRBJ2-1	TGTGCCAGCATCTCCCCTGCGGCGAGCTCCTACAATGAGCAGTTCTTC	CASISPAASSYNEQFF
-	TRBV6-2/TRBV6-3	-	TRBJ2-3	TGTGCCAGCCGCGGAGGGCATAGCACAGATACGCAGTATTTT	CASRGGHSTDTQYF
many	TRBV7-2	-	TRBJ1-2	TGTGCCAGCAGCTCCGCTCAGAGGTCTCGCGGCTACACCTTC	CASSSAQRSRGYTF
many	TRBV29-1	-	TRBJ2-3	TGCAGCGTTGTTTTAGTCACAGATACGCAGTATTTT	CSVVLVTDTQYF
many	TRBV12-3/TRBV12-4	-	TRBJ2-7	TGTGCCAGCAGCCTCCCCCCTTCCTACGAGCAGTACTTC	CASSLPPSYEQYF
many	TRBV28	TRBD1	TRBJ1-3	TGTGCCAGCAGGAAGACAGGGGGCTCTGGAAACACCATATATTTT	CASRKTGGSGNTIYF
many	TRBV5-5	TRBD1	TRBJ1-2	TGTGCCAGCAGGAAGACAGGGCTAGGCTACACCTTC	CASRKTGLGYTF
many	TRBV11-2	-	TRBJ2-7	TGTGCCAGCAGCCTCAGACAGGCAATCTCCTACGAGCAGTACTTC	CASSLRQAISYEQYF
many	TRBV6-6	TRBD1	TRBJ2-2	TGTGCCAGCAGTGTGCCGGACAGGTCGAACACCGGGGAGCTGTTTTTT	CASSVPDRSNTGELFF
-	TRBV20-1	-	TRBJ1-5	TGCAGTACTGCATCTACAGGGATCGGCAATCAGCCCCAGCATTTT	CSTASTGIGNQPQHF
many	TRBV5-1	-	TRBJ2-1	TGCGCCAGCAGCTCGACAGACGGCTCCTACAATGAGCAGTTCTTC	CASSSTDGSYNEQFF
many	TRBV20-1	-	TRBJ2-1	TGCAGTGCTAGAGATGAGGGGGTTGAGCAGTTCTTC	CSARDEGVEQFF
-	TRBV5-1	-	TRBJ2-1	TGCGCCAGCAGCTCAACGGGACAAGGGGCCACGGGGGAGCAGTTTTTC	CASSSTGQGATGEQFF
many	TRBV5-5	-	TRBJ1-2	TGTGCCAGCAGCTTAGCAGCCAGGGCTGACTATGGCTACACCTTC	CASSLAARADYGYTF
-	TRBV27	-	TRBJ2-7	TGTGCCAGCAGCCCACCGGGACAATCCGAGCAGTACTTC	CASSPPGQSEQYF
many	TRBV27	-	TRBJ1-1	TGTGCCAGCAGTTTATCACAGACCATGAACACTGAAGCTTTCTTT	CASSLSQTMNTEAFF
many	TRBV7-2	-	TRBJ2-2	TGTGCCAGCAGCTCGGCCGGGACACCCATAGGGGCCGGGGAGCTGTTTTTT	CASSSAGTPIGAGELFF
many	TRBV10-3	-	TRBJ1-2	TGTGCCATCAGTGACCCCGGGGGAGGGAACTATGGCTACACCTTC	CAISDPGGGNYGYTF
many	TRBV7-3	TRBD2	TRBJ2-1	TGTGCCAGCAGCTTACGACTAGCGGGGACCTACAATGAGCAGTTCTTC	CASSLRLAGTYNEQFF
many	TRBV28	-	TRBJ2-3	TGTGCCAGCCGCCTGGCAGCCGGAACGCAGTATTTT	CASRLAAGTQYF
many	TRBV5-1	-	TRBJ1-1	TGCGCCAGCAGCTTGTCGGGCAGCTATCTGAACACTGAAGCTTTCTTT	CASSLSGSYLNTEAFF
many	TRBV20-1	-	TRBJ1-1	TGCAGTGCAGCCAGAACCACTGAAGCTTTCTTT	CSAARTTEAFF
many	TRBV5-6	-	TRBJ2-7	TGTGCCAGCAGGGCGGGACAGACCATTTCTGGGCAGTACTTC	CASRAGQTISGQYF
many	TRBV7-8	TRBD2	TRBJ2-3	TGTGCCAGCAGCTTAGCGACTAGCGGAGCTTTCGAAGCAGATACGCAGTATTTT	CASSLATSGAFEADTQYF
many	TRBV12-3/TRBV12-4	-	TRBJ2-2	TGTGCCAGCAGTTTAGGAGGCGGGACAGTCACCGGGGAGCTGTTTTTT	CASSLGGGTVTGELFF
many	TRBV12-3/TRBV12-4	-	TRBJ1-1	TGTGCCAGCAGTTTAAGGGTTGAAGCTTTCTTT	CASSLRVEAFF
once	TRBV28	-	TRBJ1-2	TGTGCCAGCAGTCTTACCGGACATAACTATGGCTACACCTTC	CASSLTGHNYGYTF
many	TRBV12-3/TRBV12-4	-	TRBJ2-7	TGTGCCAGCAGTCGAGGACAGAACGAGCAGTACTTC	CASSRGQNEQYF
many	TRBV20-1	-	TRBJ2-4	TGCAGTGCTAGAGAGGACTCCGCGGGGAACATTCAGTACTTC	CSAREDSAGNIQYF
many	TRBV20-1	TRBD2	TRBJ2-2	TGCAGTGCTCGCCCCGGGACTAGCGGGGGAGCTACCGGGGAGCTGTTTTTT	CSARPGTSGGATGELFF
many	TRBV20-1	TRBD1	TRBJ1-4	TGCAGTGCTAGAGCCCCACAGGGGCTCGAAAAACTGTTTTTT	CSARAPQGLEKLFF
many	TRBV20-1	-	TRBJ2-1	TGCAGTGCTTCGGGGGCCCCCCTCTACAATGAGCAGTTCTTC	CSASGAPLYNEQFF
many	TRBV6-5	-	TRBJ1-2	TGTGCCAGCACCCTAGCCTGGGGGACAGGCTACACCTTC	CASTLAWGTGYTF
many	TRBV6-5	-	TRBJ2-2	TGTGCCACCTACAGGAGGGGTTTAGGTAACACCGGGGAGCTGTTTTTT	CATYRRGLGNTGELFF
many	TRBV4-1	-	TRBJ1-6	TGCGCCAGCAGCCAAGATCGGGTTAATTCACCCCTCCACTTT	CASSQDRVNSPLHF
-	TRBV6-5	TRBD2	TRBJ2-1	TGTGCCAGCAGTTACTCAGGAGCGGGGGGCTTCAATGAGCAGTTCTTC	CASSYSGAGGFNEQFF
many	TRBV6-5	TRBD1	TRBJ1-5	TGTGCCAGCAGTTCATCTCCAAGACAGGGAGGTCAGCCCCAGCATTTT	CASSSSPRQGGQPQHF
many	TRBV29-1	TRBD2	TRBJ2-5	TGCAGCGCAGCGGGGGGCCAAGAGACCCAGTACTTC	CSAAGGQETQYF
many	TRBV7-2	-	TRBJ1-5	TGTGCCAGCAGCTTAGAGGGGGGCAAGCCCCAGCATTTT	CASSLEGGKPQHF
many	TRBV6-2/TRBV6-3	-	TRBJ2-1	TGTGCCAGCAGAGAAGACACGAGCTCCTACAATGAGCAGTTCTTC	CASREDTSSYNEQFF
-	TRBV2	TRBD1	TRBJ1-2	TGTGCCAGCAGTGATCCGACAGGGGACGGCTACACCTTC	CASSDPTGDGYTF
many	TRBV12-3/TRBV12-4	-	TRBJ1-2	TGTGCCAGCAGTTACAGGGTCGGCTACACCTTC	CASSYRVGYTF
-	TRBV15	-	TRBJ1-2	TGTGCCACCAGCAGAGATGTCGTCAGAGGAGGCGGTGGCTACACCTTC	CATSRDVVRGGGGYTF
many	TRBV10-2	-	TRBJ1-5	TGCGCCAGCAGTGCGGGGGTGGGTCAGCCCCAGCATTTT	CASSAGVGQPQHF
many	TRBV29-1	-	TRBJ1-1	TGCAGCGTTGCTAGAAGCGGCAGGGCCACTGAAGCTTTCTTT	CSVARSGRATEAFF
many	TRBV18	-	TRBJ2-1	TGTGCCAGCCTATTTGGGGCCAGCTCCTACAATGAGCAGTTCTTC	CASLFGASSYNEQFF
many	TRBV28	TRBD1	TRBJ1-4	TGTGCCAGCAGTTCCTCAGGGGGCGGTAATGAAAAACTGTTTTTT	CASSSSGGGNEKLFF
many	TRBV7-9	TRBD2	TRBJ2-2	TGTGCCAGCAGCCTGGGACTAGCGGAAACCGGGGAGCTGTTTTTT	CASSLGLAETGELFF
many	TRBV5-6	-	TRBJ2-7	TGTGCCAGCAGCTGGCAGGGTATTAACGAGCAGTACTTC	CASSWQGINEQYF
many	TRBV2	-	TRBJ1-5	TGTGCCAGCAGTAGCAGCTATAGCAATCAGCCCCAGCATTTT	CASSSSYSNQPQHF
-	TRBV20-1	TRBD2	TRBJ2-3	TGCAGTGCTAGCTCGCTAGCGGGCGTAAGCCTATATACGCAGTATTTT	CSASSLAGVSLYTQYF
many	TRBV3-1	-	TRBJ2-2	TGTGCCAGCAGCCGTGGCTTCGCGGAAGGCACCGGGGAGCTGTTTTTT	CASSRGFAEGTGELFF
many	TRBV7-2	-	TRBJ1-4	TGTGCCAGCAGCTTGCGGGGTTACAATGAAAAACTGTTTTTT	CASSLRGYNEKLFF
many	TRBV6-5	-	TRBJ1-1	TGTGCCAGCAGTTACTCGACGCCGAACACTGAAGCTTTCTTT	CASSYSTPNTEAFF
many	TRBV5-1	TRBD1	TRBJ1-1	TGCGCCAGCAGCTTGGGCCCCAGGGGGACTGAAGCTTTCTTT	CASSLGPRGTEAFF